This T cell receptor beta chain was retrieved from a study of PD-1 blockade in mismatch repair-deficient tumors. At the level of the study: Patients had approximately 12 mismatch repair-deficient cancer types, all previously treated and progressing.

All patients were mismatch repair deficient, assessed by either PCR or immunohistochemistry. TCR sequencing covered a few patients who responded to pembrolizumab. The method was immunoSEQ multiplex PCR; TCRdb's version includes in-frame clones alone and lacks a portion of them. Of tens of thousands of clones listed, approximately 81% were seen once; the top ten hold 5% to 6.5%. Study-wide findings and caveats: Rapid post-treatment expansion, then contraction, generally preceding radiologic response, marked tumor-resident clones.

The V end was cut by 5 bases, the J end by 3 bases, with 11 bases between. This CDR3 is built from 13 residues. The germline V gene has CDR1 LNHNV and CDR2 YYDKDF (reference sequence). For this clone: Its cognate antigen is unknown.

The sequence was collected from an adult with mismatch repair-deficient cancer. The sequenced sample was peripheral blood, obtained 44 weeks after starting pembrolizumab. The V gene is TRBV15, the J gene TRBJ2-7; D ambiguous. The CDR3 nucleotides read TGTGCCACCAGCCCGAGAGAGGTCTACGAGCAGTACTTC. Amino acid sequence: CATSPREVYEQYF.